This T cell receptor beta chain is from a study of regulatory T cells in long-lasting Graves disease. The time point is: newly diagnosed GD, antithyroid drugs for less than 3 months. RNA isolated from PBMCs was used to make the TCR library. iRepertoire HTBI primers and Arm-PCR of CDR3 regions built TCR beta libraries. One entry per CDR3 protein, called by TCRdb with MiXCR from the multiplex PCR reads. This sample has a few hundred thousand distinct CDR3 sequences; about 19% occur once, and the top ten carry about an eighth. This CDR3 has 15 amino acids. Trimming took off 4 bases at V and 2 bases at J, with 15 bases between the two ends. Germline lookup yields CDR1 SGHTA and CDR2 FQGNSA. This clonotype appeared many times. The same data also went into a second study, on T cells in Graves' hyperthyroidism and ophthalmopathy.

This sequence originates from a woman aged 25 to 45 with Graves disease. The chain is built from TRBV7-2 and TRBJ2-7, with a possible D match to TRBD2 (7 bases). The sample here was peripheral blood mononuclear cells (PBMCs), taken at new diagnosis, from a patient treated with antithyroid drugs. The CDR3 coding sequence is TGTGCCAGCAGCTGGGGAGGGGGGATGACCTACGAGCAGTACTTC. It is translated as CASSWGGGMTYEQYF.